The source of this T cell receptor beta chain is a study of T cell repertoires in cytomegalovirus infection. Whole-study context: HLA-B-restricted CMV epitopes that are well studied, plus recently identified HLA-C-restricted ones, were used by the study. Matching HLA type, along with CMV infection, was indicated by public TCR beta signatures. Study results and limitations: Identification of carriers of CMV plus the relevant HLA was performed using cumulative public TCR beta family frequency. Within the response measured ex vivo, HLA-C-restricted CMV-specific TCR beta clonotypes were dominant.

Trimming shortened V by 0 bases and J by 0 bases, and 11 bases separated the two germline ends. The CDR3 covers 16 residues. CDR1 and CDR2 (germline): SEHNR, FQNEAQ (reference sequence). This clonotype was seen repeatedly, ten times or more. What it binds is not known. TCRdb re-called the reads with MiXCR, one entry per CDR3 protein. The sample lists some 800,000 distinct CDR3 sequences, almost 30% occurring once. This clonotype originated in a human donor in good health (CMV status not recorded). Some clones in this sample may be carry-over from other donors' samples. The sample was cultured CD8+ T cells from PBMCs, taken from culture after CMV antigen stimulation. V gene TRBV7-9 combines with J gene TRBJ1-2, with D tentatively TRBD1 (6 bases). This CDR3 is CASSLARDIANYGYTF. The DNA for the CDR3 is TGTGCCAGCAGCTTAGCTCGGGACATAGCTAACTATGGCTACACCTTC.